Sequencing of this T cell receptor beta chain was carried out in a study of identical twins. General study findings and limits: Among out-of-frame alpha sequences shared by twins, low generation probability occurred in excess. These conclusions were based on statistical analysis (cross-sectional, not following the same donors).

TCRdb reanalysed the 5' RACE reads using MiXCR and keeps one entry per CDR3 protein. The sample comprises hundreds of thousands of distinct CDR3 sequences, 8% to 9.5% of which are singletons, and approximately 6.6% rests with the top ten. At least ten counts were recorded for this clonotype. Its antigen remains unidentified. This same sample was also taken into another study, of yellow fever vaccine responses in identical twins.

The specimen was CD8+ T cells sorted from blood. This TCR derives from a woman under 30 in good health.

In DNA form, the CDR3 reads TGTGCCAGCAGCTCGACAGGCGTACCCCAAGAGACCCAGTACTTC. Amino acid sequence: CASSSTGVPQETQYF. V usage is TRBV12-3 or TRBV12-4 and J usage is TRBJ2-5, with a weak D call TRBD1 (6 bases). V dropped 6 bases and J dropped 1 base, with 15 bases sitting between them. CDR3 length: 15 residues.